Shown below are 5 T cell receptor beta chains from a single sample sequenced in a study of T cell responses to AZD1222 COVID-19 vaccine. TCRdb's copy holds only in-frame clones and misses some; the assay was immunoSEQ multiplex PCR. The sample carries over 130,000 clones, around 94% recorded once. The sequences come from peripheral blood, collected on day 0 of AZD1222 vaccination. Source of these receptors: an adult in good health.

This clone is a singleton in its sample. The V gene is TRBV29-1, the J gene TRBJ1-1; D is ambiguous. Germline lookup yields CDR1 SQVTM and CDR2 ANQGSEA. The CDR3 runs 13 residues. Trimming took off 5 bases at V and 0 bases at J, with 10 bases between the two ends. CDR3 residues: CSVMEGMNTEAFF. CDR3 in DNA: TGCAGCGTTATGGAGGGAATGAACACTGAAGCTTTCTTT.

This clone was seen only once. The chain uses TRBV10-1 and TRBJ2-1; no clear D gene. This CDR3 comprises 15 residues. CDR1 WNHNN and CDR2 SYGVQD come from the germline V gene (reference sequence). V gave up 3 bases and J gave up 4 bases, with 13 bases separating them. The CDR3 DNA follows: TGCGCCAGCAGTGAAAACAGCCTAAGGTACAATGAGCAGTTCTTC. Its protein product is CASSENSLRYNEQFF.

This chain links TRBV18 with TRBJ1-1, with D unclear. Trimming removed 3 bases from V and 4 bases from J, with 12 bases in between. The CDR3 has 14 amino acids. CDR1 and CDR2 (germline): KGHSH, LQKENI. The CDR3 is CASSPTSIGTEAFF. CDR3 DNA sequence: TGTGCCAGCTCACCGACGTCAATTGGCACTGAAGCTTTCTTT. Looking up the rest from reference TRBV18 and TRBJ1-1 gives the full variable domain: NAGVMQNPRHLVRRRGQEARLRCSPMKGHSHVYWYRQLPEEGLKFMVYLQKENIIDESGMPKERFSAEFPKEGPSILRIQQVVRGDSAAYFCASSPTSIGTEAFFGQGTRLTVV.

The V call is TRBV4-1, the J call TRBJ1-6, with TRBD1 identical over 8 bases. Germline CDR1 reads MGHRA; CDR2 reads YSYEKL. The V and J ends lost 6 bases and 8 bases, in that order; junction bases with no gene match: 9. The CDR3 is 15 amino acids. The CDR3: CASRRTSGGDSPLHF. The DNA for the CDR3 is TGCGCCAGCAGACGTACTTCAGGGGGCGATTCACCCCTCCACTTT.

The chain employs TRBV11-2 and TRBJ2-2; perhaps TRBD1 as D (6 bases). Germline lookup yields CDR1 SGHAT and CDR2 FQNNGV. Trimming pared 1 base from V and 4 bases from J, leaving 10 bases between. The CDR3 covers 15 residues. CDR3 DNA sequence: TGTGCCAGCAGCTTAGGGACAGTGTTCACCGGGGAGCTGTTTTTT. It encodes CASSLGTVFTGELFF.